This T cell receptor (beta chain) came from a study of cytomegalovirus exposure and HLA in healthy donors. General observations from the study: Cytomegalovirus association was listed for 164 TCR beta chains. High specificity and sensitivity for cytomegalovirus status were reported for the classifier.

The assay was immunoSEQ multiplex PCR, and TCRdb's table has in-frame clones only and misses some. The table lists 200,000 to 250,000 clones, 75% to 90% of them singletons. This CDR3 has 15 residues. Per germline, CDR1 SEHNR and CDR2 FQNEAQ (reference sequence). Trimming left V 8 bases short and J 4 bases short, with 18 bases between. With respect to this clone: No antigen is known for it.

The source of this sequence is a woman under 40 in good health and CMV-seropositive. The specimen was PBMCs. V gene TRBV7-9 combines with J gene TRBJ2-1; D ambiguous. The CDR3 is CASEAGSDGYNEQFF. CDR3 DNA sequence: TGTGCCAGCGAGGCAGGCAGTGACGGGTACAATGAGCAGTTCTTC.